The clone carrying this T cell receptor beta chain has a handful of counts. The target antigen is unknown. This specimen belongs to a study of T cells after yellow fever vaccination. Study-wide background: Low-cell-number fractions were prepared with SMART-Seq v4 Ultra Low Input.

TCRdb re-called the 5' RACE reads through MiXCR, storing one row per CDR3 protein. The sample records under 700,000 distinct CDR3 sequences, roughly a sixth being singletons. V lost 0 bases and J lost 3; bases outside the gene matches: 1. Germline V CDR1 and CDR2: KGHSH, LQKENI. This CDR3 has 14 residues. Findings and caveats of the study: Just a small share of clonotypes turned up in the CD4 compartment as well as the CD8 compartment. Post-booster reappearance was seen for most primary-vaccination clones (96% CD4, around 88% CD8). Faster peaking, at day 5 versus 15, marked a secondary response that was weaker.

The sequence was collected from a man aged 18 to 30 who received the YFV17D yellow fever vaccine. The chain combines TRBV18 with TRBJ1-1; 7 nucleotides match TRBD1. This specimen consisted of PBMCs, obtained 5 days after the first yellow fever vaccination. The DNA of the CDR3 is TGTGCCAGCTCACCACCGGGGACAGACACTGAAGCTTTCTTT. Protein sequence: CASSPPGTDTEAFF.